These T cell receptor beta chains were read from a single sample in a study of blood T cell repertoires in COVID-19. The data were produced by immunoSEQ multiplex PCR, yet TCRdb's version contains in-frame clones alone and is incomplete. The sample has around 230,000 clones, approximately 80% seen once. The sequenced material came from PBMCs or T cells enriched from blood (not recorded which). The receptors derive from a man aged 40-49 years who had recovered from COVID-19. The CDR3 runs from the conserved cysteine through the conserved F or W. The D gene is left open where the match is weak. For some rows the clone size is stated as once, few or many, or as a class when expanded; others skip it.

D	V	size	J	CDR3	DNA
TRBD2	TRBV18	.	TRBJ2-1	CASSRTSGGYNEQFF	TGTGCCAGCTCGAGGACTAGCGGTGGTTACAATGAGCAGTTCTTC
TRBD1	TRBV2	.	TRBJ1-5	CASSEGRGVNQPQHF	TGTGCCAGCAGTGAAGGCAGGGGGGTTAATCAGCCCCAGCATTTT
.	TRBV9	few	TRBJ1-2	CASSVGGFYTF	TGTGCCAGCAGCGTGGGAGGGTTCTACACCTTC
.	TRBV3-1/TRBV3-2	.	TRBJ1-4	CASSQRYSSLFF	TGTGCCAGCAGCCAACGTTACTCCTCGCTGTTTTTT
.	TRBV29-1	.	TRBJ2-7	CSVEDISYEQYF	TGCAGCGTTGAGGACATCTCCTACGAGCAGTACTTC
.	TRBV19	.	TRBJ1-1	CASSMGGMKFF	TGTGCCAGTAGTATGGGGGGGATGAAGTTCTTT
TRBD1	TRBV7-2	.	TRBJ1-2	CASRISTGGYGYTF	TGTGCCAGCAGGATATCCACAGGGGGCTATGGCTACACCTTC
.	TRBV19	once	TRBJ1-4	CASSRQANEKLFF	TGTGCCAGTAGTAGACAAGCAAATGAAAAACTGTTTTTT
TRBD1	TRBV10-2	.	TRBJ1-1	CASREIDRVDEPEAFF	TGCGCCAGCAGGGAGATCGACAGGGTAGACGAACCTGAAGCTTTCTTT
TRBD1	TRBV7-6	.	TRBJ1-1	CASSRGQGNTEAFF	TGTGCCAGCAGCCGCGGACAGGGTAACACTGAAGCTTTCTTT
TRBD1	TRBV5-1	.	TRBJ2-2	CASSPDRGAGELFF	TGCGCCAGCTCTCCTGACAGGGGTGCAGGGGAGCTGTTTTTT
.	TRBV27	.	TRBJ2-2	CASSMTPMGTGELFF	TGTGCCAGCAGTATGACTCCGATGGGCACCGGGGAGCTGTTTTTT
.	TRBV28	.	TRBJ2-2	CASSGPNTGELFF	TGTGCCAGCAGTGGCCCTAACACCGGGGAGCTGTTTTTT
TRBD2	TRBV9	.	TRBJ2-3	CASSVLSGGADTQYF	TGTGCCAGCAGCGTCTTAAGCGGGGGAGCAGATACGCAGTATTTT
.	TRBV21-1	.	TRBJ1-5	CASSKWRAPRVSNQPQHF	TGTGCCAGCAGCAAATGGAGGGCACCGAGGGTGAGCAATCAGCCCCAGCATTTT
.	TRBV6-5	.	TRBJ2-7	CASSPWGGAEQYF	TGTGCCAGCAGCCCCTGGGGTGGGGCAGAGCAGTACTTC
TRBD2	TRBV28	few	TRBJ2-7	CASSFNSGGIYEQYF	TGTGCCAGCAGTTTCAATAGCGGGGGGATCTACGAGCAGTACTTC
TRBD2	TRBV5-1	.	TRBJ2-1	CASSLAGTRNEQFF	TGCGCCAGCAGCTTGGCCGGGACTAGGAATGAGCAGTTCTTC
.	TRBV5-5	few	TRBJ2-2	CASSLQDTTSGELFF	TGTGCCAGCAGCTTACAGGACACTACCTCCGGGGAGCTGTTTTTT
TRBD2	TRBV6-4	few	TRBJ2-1	CASSDSTSGTYNEQFF	TGTGCCAGCAGTGACTCGACTAGCGGGACGTACAATGAGCAGTTCTTC
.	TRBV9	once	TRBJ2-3	CASSVSGSTDTQYF	TGTGCCAGCAGCGTCAGCGGTAGCACAGATACGCAGTATTTT
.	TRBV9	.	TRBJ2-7	CASTSGVSRAYEQYF	TGTGCCAGCACCTCAGGGGTCTCCAGGGCCTACGAGCAGTACTTC
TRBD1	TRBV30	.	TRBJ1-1	CAWRRQGAIAEAFF	TGTGCCTGGAGGAGACAGGGGGCGATCGCTGAAGCTTTCTTT
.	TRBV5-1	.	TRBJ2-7	CASSPDKSYEQYF	TGCGCCAGCAGCCCGGACAAATCATACGAGCAGTACTTC
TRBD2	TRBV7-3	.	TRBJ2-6	CASSPTSGSITGANVLTF	TGTGCCAGCAGCCCTACTAGCGGGAGTATCACTGGGGCCAACGTCCTGACTTTC
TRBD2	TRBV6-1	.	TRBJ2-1	CASSELAGGLDEQFF	TGTGCCAGCAGTGAACTAGCGGGGGGGCTCGATGAGCAGTTCTTC